These T cell receptor beta chains were read from a single sample in a study of blood T cells in healthy people across ages. TCRdb used MiXCR to reprocess the 5' RACE reads, holding one entry per CDR3 protein. The sample lists some 1.4 million distinct CDR3 sequences; around 39% were seen once. Sequencing was carried out using blood. These receptors all stem from a woman aged 18-29 years in good health. Both conserved end residues are part of each CDR3. The D gene is left open where the match is weak. Size tells how often a clone was seen (once, few, many) or the class of an expanded clone, and some rows leave it out.

length	V	D	J	size	CDR3	DNA
15	TRBV28	-	TRBJ2-7	-	CASSTPGGAYYEQYF	TGTGCCAGCAGTACCCCAGGGGGGGCGTACTACGAGCAGTACTTC
14	TRBV4-2	-	TRBJ1-5	-	CASSQLTGHQPQHF	TGTGCCAGCAGCCAACTGACAGGTCATCAGCCCCAGCATTTT
17	TRBV12-3/TRBV12-4	TRBD2	TRBJ2-4	-	CASSLGVAGESKNIQYF	TGTGCCAGCAGTTTGGGGGTAGCGGGGGAATCCAAAAACATTCAGTACTTC
13	TRBV12-3/TRBV12-4	-	TRBJ2-1	many	CASSFGQYNEQFF	TGTGCCAGCAGCTTTGGACAGTACAATGAGCAGTTCTTC
16	TRBV20-1	TRBD2	TRBJ2-3	-	CSASPAGWGETDTQYF	TGCAGTGCAAGCCCAGCGGGGTGGGGGGAGACAGATACGCAGTATTTT
15	TRBV25-1	-	TRBJ2-5	many	CASSLFWRGQETQYF	TGTGCCAGCAGTTTATTCTGGCGAGGACAAGAGACCCAGTACTTC
13	TRBV14	-	TRBJ2-1	-	CASSQGLGSEQFF	TGTGCCAGCAGCCAAGGACTGGGTAGTGAGCAGTTCTTC
16	TRBV5-6	-	TRBJ2-5	-	CASSPLPDFSGETQYF	TGTGCCAGCAGCCCTCTTCCGGACTTTTCTGGGGAGACCCAGTACTTC
13	TRBV6-5	-	TRBJ2-5	-	CASSLGTIKTQYF	TGTGCCAGCAGTTTAGGGACAATAAAGACCCAGTACTTC
16	TRBV21-1	-	TRBJ1-2	-	CASSKVGTGTIYGYTF	-
15	TRBV20-1	TRBD1	TRBJ2-7	-	CSANPGQGGFYEQYF	TGCAGTGCTAACCCGGGACAGGGGGGTTTCTACGAGCAGTACTTC
15	TRBV2	TRBD1	TRBJ2-3	-	CASRSRQGATDTQYF	TGTGCCAGCAGATCCCGACAGGGAGCCACAGATACGCAGTATTTT
18	TRBV14	TRBD2	TRBJ2-5	few	CASSRPGTKAGGQETQYF	TGTGCCAGCAGCCGTCCCGGGACTAAAGCGGGAGGACAAGAGACCCAGTACTTC
14	TRBV2	TRBD2	TRBJ2-7	few	CASSEAAGVFEQYF	TGTGCCAGCAGTGAAGCGGCGGGGGTATTCGAGCAGTACTTC
14	TRBV30	TRBD2	TRBJ2-7	-	CAWTVGGVAYEQYF	TGTGCCTGGACCGTGGGAGGGGTAGCCTACGAGCAGTACTTC
17	TRBV7-7	TRBD2	TRBJ2-5	-	CASSPGTSGRAGNEQYF	TGTGCCAGCAGCCCCGGGACTAGCGGGAGGGCTGGGAATGAGCAGTACTTC
16	TRBV6-6	TRBD2	TRBJ2-2	-	CASSRTGGPGSGELFF	TGTGCCAGCAGTCGCACGGGAGGGCCAGGTTCCGGGGAGCTGTTTTTT
12	TRBV2	-	TRBJ2-3	-	CASSSLRNTRYF	TGTGCCAGCAGTAGCCTGAGGAATACGCGGTATTTT
15	TRBV10-3	-	TRBJ1-1	-	CAISEEIGVNTEAFF	TGTGCCATCAGTGAGGAGATTGGGGTGAACACTGAAGCTTTCTTT
15	TRBV7-2	TRBD2	TRBJ2-2	once	CASRPGLANAGELFF	TGTGCCAGCAGACCGGGACTAGCTAACGCCGGGGAGCTGTTTTTT
14	TRBV4-1	-	TRBJ2-1	many	CASSRGVRDNEQFF	TGCGCCAGCAGTAGGGGGGTTCGGGACAATGAGCAGTTCTTC
13	TRBV24-1	-	TRBJ2-3	-	CATSDQGRHTQYF	TGTGCCACCAGTGATCAAGGACGGCATACGCAGTATTTT
15	TRBV7-9	-	TRBJ2-3	-	CASSFPNGGTDTQYF	TGTGCCAGCAGCTTCCCCAATGGGGGCACAGATACGCAGTATTTT
14	TRBV20-1	TRBD1	TRBJ2-7	-	CSASFGTGAYEQYF	TGCAGTGCTAGTTTTGGGACAGGGGCCTACGAGCAGTACTTC
15	TRBV24-1	-	TRBJ2-7	-	CATSDVNHLYNEQYF	TGTGCCACCAGTGATGTTAACCACTTGTACAATGAGCAGTACTTC
15	TRBV5-1	-	TRBJ1-4	-	CASSAYPGTNEKLFF	TGCGCCAGCAGCGCATACCCGGGGACTAATGAAAAACTGTTTTTT
17	TRBV7-2	TRBD1	TRBJ2-1	-	CASSLTTGTGWGNEQFF	TGTGCCAGCAGCTTAACCACCGGGACAGGGTGGGGTAATGAGCAGTTCTTC
14	TRBV4-1	-	TRBJ1-1	-	CASSKPGANTEAFF	TGCGCCAGCAGCAAACCGGGAGCGAACACTGAAGCTTTCTTT
16	TRBV15	TRBD1	TRBJ2-7	few	CATSRDFGQGSYEQYF	TGTGCCACCAGCAGAGACTTTGGACAGGGCTCCTACGAGCAGTACTTC
18	TRBV5-1	-	TRBJ2-1	once	CASSLAGSKERRANEQFF	TGCGCCAGCAGCTTGGCCGGAAGTAAGGAGCGGAGAGCCAATGAGCAGTTCTTC
14	TRBV7-2	-	TRBJ1-2	-	CASSPRTTNCGYTF	TGTGCCAGCAGCCCGAGGACGACTAACTGTGGCTACACCTTC
18	TRBV6-1	-	TRBJ1-1	-	CASSAAPGEGVRNTEAFF	TGTGCCAGCAGTGCAGCCCCGGGGGAGGGGGTAAGGAACACTGAAGCTTTCTTT
13	TRBV6-2/TRBV6-3	TRBD2	TRBJ2-7	-	CASARLAAYEQYF	TGTGCCAGCGCCCGACTAGCGGCGTACGAGCAGTACTTC
14	TRBV6-5	-	TRBJ1-1	once	CASSRDMWATEAFF	TGTGCCAGCAGTCGTGACATGTGGGCCACTGAAGCTTTCTTT
15	TRBV5-1	TRBD1	TRBJ2-3	-	CASSSGMTGTDTQYF	TGCGCCAGCAGCTCGGGAATGACAGGGACAGATACGCAGTATTTT
16	TRBV28	TRBD2	TRBJ2-7	-	CASSLSSGGARNEQYF	TGTGCCAGCAGTTTGTCTAGCGGGGGGGCCAGAAACGAGCAGTACTTC
14	TRBV20-1	-	TRBJ1-6	few	CSARQGPWDSPLHF	TGCAGTGCTAGACAGGGGCCTTGGGATTCACCCCTCCACTTT
13	TRBV20-1	-	TRBJ2-7	few	CSARDTLAYEQYF	TGCAGTGCTAGAGATACCCTAGCCTACGAGCAGTACTTC
12	TRBV7-9	-	TRBJ1-4	few	CASSPEDFKLFF	TGTGCCAGCAGCCCCGAGGATTTTAAACTGTTTTTT
11	TRBV30	TRBD1	TRBJ2-1	-	CAWSTTGEQFF	TGTGCCTGGAGTACGACAGGGGAGCAGTTCTTC
14	TRBV6-1	TRBD2	TRBJ2-1	-	CASTESSGSNEQFF	TGTGCCAGCACCGAATCCAGCGGGAGTAATGAGCAGTTCTTC
15	TRBV29-1	TRBD1	TRBJ2-3	-	CSGVIPEGATDTQYF	TGCAGCGGCGTTATACCCGAGGGGGCGACAGATACGCAGTATTTT
14	TRBV2	TRBD1	TRBJ2-5	-	CTSSPGQGQETQYF	TGTACCAGCAGCCCCGGACAGGGTCAAGAGACCCAGTACTTC
15	TRBV20-1	TRBD1	TRBJ2-7	few	CSANPTGSYSYEQYF	TGCAGTGCTAATCCGACAGGGAGCTACTCCTACGAGCAGTACTTC
16	TRBV7-9	-	TRBJ2-7	few	CALGDIPGRDSYEQYF	TGTGCCCTTGGGGATATCCCTGGGCGAGACAGCTACGAGCAGTACTTC
19	TRBV7-9	-	TRBJ1-6	-	CASSLSALQGRSYNSPLHF	TGTGCCAGCAGCTTAAGTGCTTTACAGGGAAGATCCTATAATTCACCCCTCCACTTT
15	TRBV11-2	-	TRBJ2-5	-	CASSLSVQGRETQYF	TGTGCCAGCAGCTTAAGTGTACAGGGAAGAGAGACCCAGTACTTC
14	TRBV5-1	-	TRBJ1-2	-	CASSVEPTNYGYTF	TGCGCCAGCAGTGTGGAGCCAACAAACTATGGCTACACCTTC
17	TRBV7-9	TRBD1	TRBJ1-6	-	CASSLSGTGGFNSPLHF	TGTGCCAGCAGCTTATCCGGTACAGGGGGTTTTAATTCACCCCTCCACTTT
12	TRBV12-3/TRBV12-4	-	TRBJ2-5	few	CASTPGLNEQYF	TGTGCCAGCACCCCGGGACTTAATGAGCAGTACTTC
15	TRBV7-9	-	TRBJ2-1	-	CASSLGRVLYNEQFF	TGTGCCAGCAGCTTGGGGCGGGTGCTCTACAATGAGCAGTTCTTC
14	TRBV29-1	-	TRBJ1-2	-	CSVLTPGTPYGYTF	TGCAGCGTTCTTACCCCCGGGACCCCCTATGGCTACACCTTC
13	TRBV12-3/TRBV12-4	-	TRBJ2-5	-	CASTRTAQETQYF	TGTGCCAGCACGAGGACAGCCCAAGAGACCCAGTACTTC
15	TRBV4-2	TRBD2	TRBJ2-7	few	CASSQVKREAGEQYF	TGTGCCAGCAGCCAAGTCAAGCGGGAGGCGGGCGAGCAGTACTTC
16	TRBV27	TRBD1	TRBJ2-2	once	CASSPRGRSNTGELFF	TGTGCCAGCAGTCCTAGGGGGCGTTCGAACACCGGGGAGCTGTTTTTT
15	TRBV5-1	-	TRBJ1-4	-	CASSSDSATNEKLFF	TGCGCCAGCAGCTCCGACAGCGCAACTAATGAAAAACTGTTTTTT
14	TRBV24-1	-	TRBJ2-3	-	CATSGASGKDTQYF	TGTGCCACCAGTGGTGCTTCAGGGAAAGATACGCAGTATTTT
16	TRBV6-5	-	TRBJ2-3	once	CASSYSVSPSTDTQYF	TGTGCCAGCAGTTACTCTGTGTCACCGAGCACAGATACGCAGTATTTT
14	TRBV5-1	-	TRBJ1-1	-	CASARGGQNTEAFF	TGCGCCAGCGCCCGAGGGGGACAGAACACTGAAGCTTTCTTT